This T cell receptor (beta chain) was identified during a study of blood T cell repertoires in COVID-19. Overall study context: Samples of COVID-19 (acute and convalescent) were obtained from the United States, Italy and Spain. T cells, B-cell-depleted T cells, or PBMCs provided the cDNA or gDNA that served as material.

V gave up 1 base and J gave up 4 bases, with 14 bases separating them. This CDR3 contains 16 residues. Germline CDR1 reads LGHNA; CDR2 reads YSLEER. How the authors handled the data: Cell counts per sample came from amplifying reference gene primers. Assay: immunoSEQ multiplex PCR; the TCRdb copy retains only in-frame clones and omits some. That table is the source of V, J and clone size, and D and trimming were worked out from the DNA. The sample shows 95,000 to 150,000 clones, about 88% of them seen only once. The V gene is TRBV4-3, the J gene TRBJ1-3, with D maybe TRBD1 (5 bases). Sequencing input: peripheral blood. The sequence was obtained from a woman of 80 years or more with acute or convalescent COVID-19. For the CDR3, the DNA is TGCGCCAGCAGCCAAGGCTCTCAGGGTGGAGGAAACACCATATATTTT. Residues: CASSQGSQGGGNTIYF.